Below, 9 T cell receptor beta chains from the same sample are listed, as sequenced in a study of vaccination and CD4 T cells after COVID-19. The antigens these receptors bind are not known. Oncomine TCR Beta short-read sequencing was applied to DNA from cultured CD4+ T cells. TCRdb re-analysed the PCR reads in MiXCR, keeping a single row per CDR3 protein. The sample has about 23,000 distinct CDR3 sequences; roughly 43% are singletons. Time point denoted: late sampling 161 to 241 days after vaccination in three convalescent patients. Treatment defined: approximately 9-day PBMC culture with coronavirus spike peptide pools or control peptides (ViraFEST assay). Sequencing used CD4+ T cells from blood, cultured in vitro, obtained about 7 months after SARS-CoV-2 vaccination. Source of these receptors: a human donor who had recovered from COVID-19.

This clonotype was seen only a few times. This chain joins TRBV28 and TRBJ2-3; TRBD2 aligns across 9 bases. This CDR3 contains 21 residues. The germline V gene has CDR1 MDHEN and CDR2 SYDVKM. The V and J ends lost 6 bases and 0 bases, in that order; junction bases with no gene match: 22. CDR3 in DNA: TGTGCCAGCAGCCCGAAGATTGGCGGGAGGGCCCCACGGGGGAGCACAGATACGCAGTATTTT. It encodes CASSPKIGGRAPRGSTDTQYF. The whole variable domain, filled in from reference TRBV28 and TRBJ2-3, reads DVKVTQSSRYLVKRTGEKVFLECVQDMDHENMFWYRQDPGLGLRLIYFSYDVKMKEKGDIPEGYSVSREKKERFSLILESASTNQTSMYLCASSPKIGGRAPRGSTDTQYFGPGTRLTVL.

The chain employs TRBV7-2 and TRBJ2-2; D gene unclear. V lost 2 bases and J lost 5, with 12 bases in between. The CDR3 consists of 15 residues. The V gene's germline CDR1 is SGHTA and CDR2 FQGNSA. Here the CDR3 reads CASSLYGSWTGELFF. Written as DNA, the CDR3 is TGTGCCAGCAGCTTATATGGTAGTTGGACCGGGGAGCTGTTTTTT.

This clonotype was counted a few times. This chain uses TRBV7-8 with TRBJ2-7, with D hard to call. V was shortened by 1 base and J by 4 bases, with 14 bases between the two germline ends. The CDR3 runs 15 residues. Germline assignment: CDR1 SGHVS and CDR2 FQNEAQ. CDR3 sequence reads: CASSLEVKPTYEQYF. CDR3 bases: TGTGCCAGCAGCTTAGAGGTAAAGCCGACTTACGAGCAGTACTTC.

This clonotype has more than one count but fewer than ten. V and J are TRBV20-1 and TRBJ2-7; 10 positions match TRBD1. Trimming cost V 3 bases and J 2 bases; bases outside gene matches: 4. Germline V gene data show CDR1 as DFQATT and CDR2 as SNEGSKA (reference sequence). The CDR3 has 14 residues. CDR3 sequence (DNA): TGCAGTGCTAGTCGGGGACAGGGGACCTACGAGCAGTACTTC. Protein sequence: CSASRGQGTYEQYF.

CDR3 residues: CASSGVAGGTDTQYF. Written as DNA, the CDR3 is TGTGCCAGCAGTGGGGTAGCGGGAGGCACAGATACGCAGTATTTT. The J gene is TRBJ2-3, the V gene TRBV6-4, with 9 bases aligning to TRBD2. The CDR3 runs 15 residues. V lost 4 bases to trimming and J lost 1 base; unmatched junction nucleotides: 3. Germline CDR1 reads MRHNA; CDR2 reads SNTAGT.

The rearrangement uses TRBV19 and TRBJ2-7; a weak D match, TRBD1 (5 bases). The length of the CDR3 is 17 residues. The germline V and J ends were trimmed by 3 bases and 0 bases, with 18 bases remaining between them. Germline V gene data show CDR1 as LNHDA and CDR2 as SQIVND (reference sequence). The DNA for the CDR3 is TGTGCCAGTAGTATGAGGTCAGGGCAGTCATTCTCCTACGAGCAGTACTTC. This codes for CASSMRSGQSFSYEQYF.

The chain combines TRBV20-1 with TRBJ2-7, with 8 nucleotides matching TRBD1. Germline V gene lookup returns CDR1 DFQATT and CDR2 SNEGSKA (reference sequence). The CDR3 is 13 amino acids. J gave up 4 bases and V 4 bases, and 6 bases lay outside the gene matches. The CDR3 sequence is CSANRDRLYEQYF. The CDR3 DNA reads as TGCAGTGCTAATCGGGACAGGTTATACGAGCAGTACTTC.

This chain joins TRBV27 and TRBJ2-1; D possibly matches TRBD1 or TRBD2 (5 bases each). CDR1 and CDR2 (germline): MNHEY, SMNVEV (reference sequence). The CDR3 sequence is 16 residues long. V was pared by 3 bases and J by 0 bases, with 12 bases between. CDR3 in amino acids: CASSFVSGRSYNEQFF. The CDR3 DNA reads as TGTGCCAGCAGTTTTGTATCGGGGCGCTCCTACAATGAGCAGTTCTTC.

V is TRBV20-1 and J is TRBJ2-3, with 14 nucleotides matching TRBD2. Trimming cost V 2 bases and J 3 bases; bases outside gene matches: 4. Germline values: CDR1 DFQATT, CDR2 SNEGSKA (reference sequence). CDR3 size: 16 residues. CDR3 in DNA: TGCAGTGCTAGACCCCGACTAGCGGGAGGGACAGATACGCAGTATTTT. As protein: CSARPRLAGGTDTQYF.